This paragraph covers one T cell receptor beta chain sequence. A junction boundary mismatches the germline segment, possibly from a read error. This entry comes from a study of shared clonotypes between healthy human individuals. An assay was performed, and its level was deep. TCRdb's table, derived via immunoSEQ multiplex PCR, lists solely in-frame clones and lacks some. The sample lists about 2,100,000 clones; about 92% were seen once. Germline lookup yields CDR1 SEHNR and CDR2 FQNEAQ (reference sequence). CDR3 size: 13 residues. CD45RO-negative, CCR7-selected cells formed the naive CD8 fraction, which excluded terminally differentiated effector memory CD45RA+ cells. Donors included only healthy HIV-negative adults lacking recent acute infections or vaccinations.

The V and J genes are TRBV7-9 and TRBJ2-1; tentative D call: TRBD1 (5 bases). The sequence was obtained from a man between 18 and 29 years old in good health. Some clones in this sample may be carry-over from other donors' samples. Sequencing was performed on naive CD8+ T cells from PBMCs. The CDR3, as DNA: TGTGCCAGCAACTTAGGGGTGGGCAATGAGCAGTTCTTC. Protein product: CASNLGVGNEQFF.